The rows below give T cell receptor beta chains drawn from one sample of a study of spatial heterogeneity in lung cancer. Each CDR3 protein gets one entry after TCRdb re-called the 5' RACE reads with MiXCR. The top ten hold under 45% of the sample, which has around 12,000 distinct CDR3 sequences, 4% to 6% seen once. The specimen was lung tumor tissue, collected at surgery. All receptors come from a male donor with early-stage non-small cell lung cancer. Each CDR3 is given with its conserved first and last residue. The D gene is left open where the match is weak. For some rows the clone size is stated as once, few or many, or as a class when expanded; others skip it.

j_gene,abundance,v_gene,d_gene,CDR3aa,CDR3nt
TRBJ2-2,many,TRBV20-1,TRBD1,CSARGTGSGELFF,TGCAGTGCTAGAGGGACAGGGTCCGGGGAGCTGTTTTTT
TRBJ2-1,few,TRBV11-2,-,CASSLGQHNEQFF,TGTGCCAGCAGCTTAGGTCAACACAATGAGCAGTTCTTC
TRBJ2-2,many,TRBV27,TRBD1,CASRIGQVVTGELFF,TGTGCCAGCAGAATTGGACAGGTCGTCACCGGGGAGCTGTTTTTT
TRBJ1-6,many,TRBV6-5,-,CASSYSRSGGNSPLHF,TGTGCCAGCAGTTACTCCAGGTCGGGAGGAAATTCACCCCTCCACTTT
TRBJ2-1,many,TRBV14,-,CASSQDVLRSQFF,TGTGCCAGCAGCCAAGATGTTCTGAGATCCCAGTTCTTC
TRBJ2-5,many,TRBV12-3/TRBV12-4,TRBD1,CASSRRQGGETQYF,TGTGCCAGCAGTCGAAGACAGGGCGGCGAGACCCAGTACTTC
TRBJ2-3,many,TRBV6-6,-,CASTSTPDTQYF,TGTGCCAGCACTTCGACCCCAGATACGCAGTATTTT
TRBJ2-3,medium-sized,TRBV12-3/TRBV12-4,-,CASTERGVTDTQYF,TGTGCCAGCACCGAGAGGGGTGTCACAGATACGCAGTATTTT
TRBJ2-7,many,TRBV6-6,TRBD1,CASSKWDRPSYEQYF,TGTGCCAGCAGTAAATGGGACAGGCCGTCCTACGAGCAGTACTTC
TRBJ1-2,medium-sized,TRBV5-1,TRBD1,CASSSDRGYGYTF,TGCGCCAGCAGCTCGGACAGGGGCTATGGCTACACCTTC
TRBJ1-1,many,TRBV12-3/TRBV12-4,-,CASSYTSGGDTEAFF,TGTGCCAGCAGTTACACTTCTGGGGGGGACACTGAAGCTTTCTTT
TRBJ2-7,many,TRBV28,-,CASSLEFLADSSYEQYF,TGTGCCAGCAGTTTAGAGTTCTTAGCGGACAGCTCCTACGAGCAGTACTTC
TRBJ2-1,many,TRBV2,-,CASSDNRGGSNEQFF,TGTGCCAGCAGTGACAACAGGGGAGGTTCGAATGAGCAGTTCTTC
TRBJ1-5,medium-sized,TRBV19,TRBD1,CASSRQDRVSNQPQHF,TGTGCCAGTAGTCGCCAGGACAGGGTCAGCAATCAGCCCCAGCATTTT
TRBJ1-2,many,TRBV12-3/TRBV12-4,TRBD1,CASSLRQGYSYGYTF,TGTGCCAGCAGTTTACGACAGGGGTATTCCTATGGCTACACCTTC
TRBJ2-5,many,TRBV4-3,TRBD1,CASSQDIPDRGVETQYF,TGCGCCAGCAGCCAAGATATCCCCGACAGGGGGGTTGAGACCCAGTACTTC
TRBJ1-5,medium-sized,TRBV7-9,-,CASSVKGNQPQHF,TGTGCCAGCAGCGTAAAGGGGAATCAGCCCCAGCATTTT
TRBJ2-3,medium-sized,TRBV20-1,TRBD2,CSPAGGGDTQYF,TGCAGTCCAGCGGGAGGCGGAGATACGCAGTATTTT
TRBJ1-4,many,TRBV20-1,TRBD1,CSARTGGRLLFF,TGCAGTGCACGGACAGGGGGCAGGTTGCTGTTTTTT
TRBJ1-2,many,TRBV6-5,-,CASRGVNNYGYTF,TGTGCCAGCAGAGGGGTCAATAACTATGGCTACACCTTC
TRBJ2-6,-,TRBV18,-,CASSPTTGPRSGANVLTF,TGTGCCAGCTCACCCACAACAGGCCCGCGCTCTGGGGCCAACGTCCTGACTTTC
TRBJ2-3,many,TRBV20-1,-,CSARSLGRDTQYF,TGCAGTGCTAGGTCGTTGGGGCGGGATACGCAGTATTTT
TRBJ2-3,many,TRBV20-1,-,CSATDPGVRLDTQYF,TGCAGTGCTACGGACCCGGGGGTTCGGTTAGATACGCAGTATTTT
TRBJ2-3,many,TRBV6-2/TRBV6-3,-,CASRDLTDTQYF,TGTGCCAGCAGAGACCTCACAGATACGCAGTATTTT
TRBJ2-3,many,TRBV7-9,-,CASSLGSANTQYF,TGTGCCAGCAGCTTAGGCAGCGCAAATACGCAGTATTTT
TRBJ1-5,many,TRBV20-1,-,CSARDGQGNQPQHF,TGCAGTGCTAGAGATGGGCAGGGAAATCAGCCCCAGCATTTT
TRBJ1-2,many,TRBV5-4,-,CASSRVANYGYTF,TGTGCCAGCAGCCGTGTTGCTAACTATGGCTACACCTTC
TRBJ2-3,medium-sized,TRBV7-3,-,CASSFSRSDTQYF,TGTGCCAGCAGCTTTTCTAGGTCAGATACGCAGTATTTT
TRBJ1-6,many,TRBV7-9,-,CASSLEQYNSPLHF,TGTGCCAGCAGCTTAGAACAGTATAATTCACCCCTCCACTTT
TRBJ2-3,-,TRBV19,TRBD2,CASSSSGTRGDTQYF,TGTGCCAGTAGTTCCTCCGGGACTAGAGGAGATACGCAGTATTTT
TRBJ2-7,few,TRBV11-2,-,CASSLQQTYEQYF,TGTGCCAGCAGCTTACAACAAACCTACGAGCAGTACTTC
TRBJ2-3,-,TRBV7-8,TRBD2,CASSLVAGGSTDTQYF,TGTGCCAGCAGCTTAGTAGCGGGGGGTAGCACAGATACGCAGTATTTT
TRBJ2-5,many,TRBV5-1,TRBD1,CASTVSTGGETQYF,TGCGCCAGCACCGTCTCGACAGGGGGAGAGACCCAGTACTTC
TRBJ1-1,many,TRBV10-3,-,CAITRAEGEAFF,TGTGCCATCACCAGGGCCGAAGGTGAAGCTTTCTTT
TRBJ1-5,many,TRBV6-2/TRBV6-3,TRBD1,CASSYSPGQGSQPQHF,TGTGCCAGCAGTTACTCTCCGGGACAGGGAAGTCAGCCCCAGCATTTT
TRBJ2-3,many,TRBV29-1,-,CSARIADTQYF,TGCAGCGCCCGGATAGCAGATACGCAGTATTTT
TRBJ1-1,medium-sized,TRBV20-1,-,CSAPVSRDTEAFF,TGCAGTGCCCCCGTTTCGCGGGACACTGAAGCTTTCTTT
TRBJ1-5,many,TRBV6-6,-,CASPNFTGRRKTPQHF,TGTGCCAGCCCAAACTTTACCGGACGGCGAAAGACGCCCCAGCATTTT
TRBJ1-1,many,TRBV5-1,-,CASSLDGQQNTEAFF,TGCGCCAGCAGCTTGGACGGACAGCAGAACACTGAAGCTTTCTTT
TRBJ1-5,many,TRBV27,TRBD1,CASSFQGTALSNQPQHF,TGTGCCAGCAGTTTTCAAGGGACAGCTCTTAGCAATCAGCCCCAGCATTTT
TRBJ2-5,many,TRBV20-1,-,CSARDLGGETQYF,TGCAGTGCTAGAGATCTGGGAGGAGAGACCCAGTACTTC
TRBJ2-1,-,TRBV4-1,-,CASSHSWDALGNEQFF,TGCGCCAGCAGCCACTCTTGGGACGCCTTGGGCAATGAGCAGTTCTTC
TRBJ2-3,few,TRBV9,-,CASSPRGPGSTDTQYF,TGTGCCAGCAGCCCCCGTGGTCCCGGGAGCACAGATACGCAGTATTTT
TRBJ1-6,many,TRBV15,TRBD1,CATSRYPGTGTHNSPLHF,TGTGCCACCAGCAGGTACCCAGGGACAGGGACCCATAATTCACCCCTCCACTTT
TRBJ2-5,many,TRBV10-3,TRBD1,CATRMGQQETQYF,TGTGCCACTCGGATGGGACAGCAAGAGACCCAGTACTTC
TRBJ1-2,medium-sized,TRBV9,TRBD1,CASSVENRGYGYTF,TGTGCCAGCAGCGTAGAGAACAGGGGTTATGGCTACACCTTC
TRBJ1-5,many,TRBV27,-,CASSPRAGNSNQPQHF,TGCGCCAGCAGTCCGAGGGCAGGCAATAGCAATCAGCCCCAGCATTTT
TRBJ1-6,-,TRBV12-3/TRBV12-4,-,CASSFTTVSPLHF,TGTGCCAGCAGTTTCACGACTGTTTCACCCCTCCACTTT
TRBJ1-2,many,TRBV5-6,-,CVSGEGNYGYTF,TGTGTATCCGGGGAGGGGAACTATGGCTACACCTTC
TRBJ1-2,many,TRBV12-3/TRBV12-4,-,CASTLGQNGYTF,TGTGCCAGCACCTTAGGGCAGAATGGCTACACCTTC
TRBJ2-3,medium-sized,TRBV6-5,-,CASRPRADTDTQYF,TGTGCCAGCAGGCCCCGGGCGGACACAGATACGCAGTATTTT
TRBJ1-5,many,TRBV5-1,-,CASSFGSNQPQHF,TGCGCCAGCAGCTTCGGTAGCAATCAGCCCCAGCATTTT
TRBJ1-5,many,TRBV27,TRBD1,CASSLGQGEGPQHF,TGTGCCAGCAGTTTGGGACAGGGAGAAGGGCCCCAGCATTTT
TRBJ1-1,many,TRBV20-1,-,CSARIAANTEAFF,TGCAGTGCAAGAATAGCGGCGAACACTGAAGCTTTCTTT